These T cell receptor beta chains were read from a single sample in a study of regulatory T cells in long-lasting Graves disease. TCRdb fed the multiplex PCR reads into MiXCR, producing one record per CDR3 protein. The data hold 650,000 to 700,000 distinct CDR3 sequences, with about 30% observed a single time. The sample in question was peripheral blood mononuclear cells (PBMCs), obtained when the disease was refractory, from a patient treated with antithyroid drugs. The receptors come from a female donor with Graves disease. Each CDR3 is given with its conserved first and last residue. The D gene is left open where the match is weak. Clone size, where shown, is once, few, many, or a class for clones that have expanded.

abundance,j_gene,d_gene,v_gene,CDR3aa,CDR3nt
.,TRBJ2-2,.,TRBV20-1,CSARPLGSGELFF,TGCAGTGCTAGGCCTCTCGGAAGCGGGGAGCTGTTTTTT
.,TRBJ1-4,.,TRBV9,CASSVAEAGPATNEKLFF,TGTGCCAGCAGCGTAGCTGAGGCAGGACCCGCAACTAATGAAAAACTGTTTTTT
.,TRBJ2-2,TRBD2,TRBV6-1,CASSPRDPAGVNTGELFF,TGTGCCAGCAGTCCTCGGGACCCTGCGGGGGTAAACACCGGGGAGCTGTTTTTT
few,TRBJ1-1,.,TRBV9,CASSVDGHTEAFF,TGTGCCAGCAGCGTAGATGGTCACACTGAAGCTTTTTTT
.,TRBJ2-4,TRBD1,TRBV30,CAWRTGSVKNIQYF,TGTGCCTGGAGGACAGGGTCGGTCAAAAACATTCAGTACTTC
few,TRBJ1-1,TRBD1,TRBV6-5,CASSLETGGRTFF,TGTGCCAGCAGTTTGGAAACAGGGGGCAGGACTTTCTTT
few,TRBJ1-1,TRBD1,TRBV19,CASSTPLSTGPEAFF,TGTGCCAGTAGTACCCCCCTATCGACAGGGCCTGAAGCTTTCTTT
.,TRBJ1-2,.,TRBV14,CASSHVGTGGYTF,TGTGCCAGCAGCCACGTCGGCACGGGTGGCTACACCTTC
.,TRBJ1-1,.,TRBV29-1,CSVEPGWNTEAFF,TGCAGCGTTGAACCAGGCTGGAACACTGAAGCTTTCTTT
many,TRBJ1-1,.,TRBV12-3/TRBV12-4,CASRSGHPNTEAFF,TGTGCCAGCAGGTCGGGACACCCCAACACTGAAGCTTTCTTT
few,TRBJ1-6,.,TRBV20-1,CSAREPGRDNSPLHF,TGCAGTGCTAGGGAACCGGGACGGGATAATTCACCCCTCCACTTT
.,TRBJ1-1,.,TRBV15,CATSSGGISGTEAFF,TGTGCCACCAGCAGCGGGGGGATTAGTGGGACTGAAGCTTTCTTT
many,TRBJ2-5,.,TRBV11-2,CASSLRRLETQYF,TGTGCCAGCAGCTTACGCAGGTTGGAGACCCAGTACTTC
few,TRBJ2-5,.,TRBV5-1,CASSANRVETQYF,TGCGCCAGCAGCGCAAACAGGGTTGAGACCCAGTACTTC
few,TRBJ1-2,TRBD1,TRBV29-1,CSVEMETGGIGYGYTF,TGCAGCGTTGAAATGGAGACAGGGGGCATTGGGTATGGCTACACCTTC
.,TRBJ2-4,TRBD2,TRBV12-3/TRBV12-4,CASSLGGIAKNIQYF,TGTGCCAGCAGTTTGGGGGGGATAGCCAAAAACATTCAGTACTTC
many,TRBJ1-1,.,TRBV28,CASTLLKGGTFF,TGTGCCAGCACCTTGTTAAAGGGCGGAACTTTCTTT
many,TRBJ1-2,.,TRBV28,CASTQGINYGYTF,TGTGCCAGCACCCAGGGTATCAACTATGGCTACACCTTC
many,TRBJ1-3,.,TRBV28,CASSLFGNTIYF,TGTGCCAGCAGTTTATTCGGAAACACCATATATTTT
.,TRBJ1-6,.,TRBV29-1,CSVREGTVNSPLHF,TGCAGCGTCCGGGAGGGGACTGTAAATTCACCCCTCCACTTT
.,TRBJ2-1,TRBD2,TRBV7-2,CASTRSGSSYNEQFF,TGTGCCAGCACCCGGAGCGGGAGCTCCTACAATGAGCAGTTCTTC
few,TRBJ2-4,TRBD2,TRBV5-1,CASSFGLAGGQPLAKNIQYF,TGCGCCAGCAGCTTCGGACTAGCGGGAGGACAACCCCTAGCCAAAAACATTCAGTACTTC
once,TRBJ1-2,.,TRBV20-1,CSARDGPF,TGCAGTGCTAGAGATGGTCCATTC
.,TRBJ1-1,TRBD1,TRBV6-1,CASSAYDRGVTEAFF,TGTGCCAGCAGTGCCTACGACAGGGGGGTTACTGAAGCTTTCTTT
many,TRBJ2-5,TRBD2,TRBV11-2,CASSTLAGVRKTQYF,TGTGCCAGCAGCACACTAGCGGGAGTCAGGAAGACCCAGTACTTC
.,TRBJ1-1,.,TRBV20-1,CSARNVMNTEAFF,TGCAGTGCTAGAAACGTCATGAACACTGAAGCTTTCTTT
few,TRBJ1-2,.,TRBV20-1,CSALFLDTNYGYTF,TGCAGTGCCCTGTTTCTGGACACCAACTATGGCTACACCTTC
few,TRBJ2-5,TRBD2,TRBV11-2,CASLPLAGSQETQYF,TGTGCCAGCCTTCCTCTAGCGGGTAGTCAAGAGACCCAGTACTTC
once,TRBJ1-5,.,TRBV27,CASSLLGPQPQHF,TGTGCCAGCAGTTTACTGGGCCCTCAGCCCCAGCATTTT
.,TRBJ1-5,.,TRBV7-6,CASNSTAASHQPQHF,TGTGCCAGCAACTCCACAGCGGCCTCCCATCAGCCCCAGCATTTT
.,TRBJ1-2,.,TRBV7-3,CASSLVGGGPGQNYGYTF,TGTGCCAGCAGCTTGGTGGGGGGGGGCCCCGGACAGAACTATGGCTACACCTTC
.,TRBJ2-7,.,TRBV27,CASSFVGGSYEQYF,TGTGCCAGCAGTTTCGTGGGAGGTTCCTACGAGCAGTACTTC